This T cell receptor beta chain was identified in a study of beta chain features in type 1 diabetes. Expressed TCRB transcripts were sequenced, since all the RNA that had been isolated was reverse transcribed. Produced via immunoSEQ multiplex PCR; TCRdb's table is partial and in-frame only. The top ten clones hold more than 0.045% of a sample with 450,000 or so clones, over 10% of them seen once. Points from the study as a whole: The influence of HLA type on TCRB rearrangement stayed undetermined.

This clone was picked up a small number of times. Its antigen is unknown. Heparinised blood was drawn once per donor, averaging around 120 mL. It was via CD45RO/CCR7/CD25/CD127/CD95/CD27 that CD4+ naive, central memory, regulatory and stem cell-like memory cells were sorted. This sequence was found in a woman under 30 in good health. Sequenced: naive CD4+ T cells from blood.

The CDR3, as DNA: TGTGCCAGCAGTGATTCCAGGGACGAGCAGTACGTC. This sequence encodes CASSDSRDEQYV. This rearrangement joins TRBV28 to TRBJ2-7, with D possibly TRBD1 on 5 matching bases. The ends were cut back, 5 bases at V and 5 bases at J, with 10 bases in the middle. Germline V gives CDR1 MDHEN, CDR2 SYDVKM. The CDR3 extends over 12 amino acids.